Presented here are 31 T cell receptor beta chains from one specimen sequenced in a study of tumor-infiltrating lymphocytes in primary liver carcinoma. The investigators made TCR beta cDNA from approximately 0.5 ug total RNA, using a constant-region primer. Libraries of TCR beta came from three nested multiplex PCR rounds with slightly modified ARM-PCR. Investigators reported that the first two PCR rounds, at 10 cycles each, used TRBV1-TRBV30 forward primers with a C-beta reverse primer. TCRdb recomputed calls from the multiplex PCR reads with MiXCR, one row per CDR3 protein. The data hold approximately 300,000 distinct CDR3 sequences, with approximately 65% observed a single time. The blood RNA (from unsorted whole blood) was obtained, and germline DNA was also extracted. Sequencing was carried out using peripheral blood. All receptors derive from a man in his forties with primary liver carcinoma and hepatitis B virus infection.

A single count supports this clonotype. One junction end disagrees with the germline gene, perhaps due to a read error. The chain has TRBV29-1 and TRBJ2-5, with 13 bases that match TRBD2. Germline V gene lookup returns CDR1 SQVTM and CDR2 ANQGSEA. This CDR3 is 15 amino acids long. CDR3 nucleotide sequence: TGCAGCGTTCGGACTAGCGGGAGTTGCGCAGAGACGCAGTACTTC. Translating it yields CSVRTSGSCAETQYF.

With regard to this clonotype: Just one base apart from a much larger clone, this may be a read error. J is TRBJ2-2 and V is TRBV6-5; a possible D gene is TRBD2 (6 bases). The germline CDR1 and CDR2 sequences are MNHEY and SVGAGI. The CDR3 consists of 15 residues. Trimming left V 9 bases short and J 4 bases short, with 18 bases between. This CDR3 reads CARSSSSASTGELFF. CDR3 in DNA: TGTGCCAGGAGTAGTTCTAGCGCTTCCACCGGGGAGCTGTTTTTT.

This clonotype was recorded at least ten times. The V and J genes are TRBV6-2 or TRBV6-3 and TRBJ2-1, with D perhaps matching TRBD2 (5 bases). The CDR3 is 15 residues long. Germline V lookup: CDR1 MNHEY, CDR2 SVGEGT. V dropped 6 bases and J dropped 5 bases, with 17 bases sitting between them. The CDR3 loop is CASSRGRNGNNEQFF. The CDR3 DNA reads TGTGCCAGCAGCCGAGGACGCAACGGGAACAATGAGCAGTTCTTC.

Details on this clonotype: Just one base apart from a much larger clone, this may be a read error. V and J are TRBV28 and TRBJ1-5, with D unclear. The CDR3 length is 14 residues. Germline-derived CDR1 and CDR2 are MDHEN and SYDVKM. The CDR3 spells CDSSAGGSNQPQHF. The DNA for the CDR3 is TGTGACAGCAGTGCAGGCGGGAGCAATCAGCCCCAGCATTTT. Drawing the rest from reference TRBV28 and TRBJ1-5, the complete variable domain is DVKVTQSSRYLVKRTGEKVFLECVQDMDHENMFWYRQDPGLGLRLIYFSYDVKMKEKGDIPEGYSVSREKKERFSLILESASTNQTSMYLCDSSAGGSNQPQHFGDGTRLSIL.

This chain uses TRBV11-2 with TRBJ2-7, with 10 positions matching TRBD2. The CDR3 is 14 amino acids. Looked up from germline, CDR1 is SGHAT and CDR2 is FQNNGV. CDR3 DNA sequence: TGTGTCGGCAGCTTAGGTCTAGCGGGAGACGAGCAGTACTTC. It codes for CVGSLGLAGDEQYF. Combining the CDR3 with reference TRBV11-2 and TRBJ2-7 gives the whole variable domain EAGVAQSPRYKIIEKRQSVAFWCNPISGHATLYWYQQILGQGPKLLIQFQNNGVVDDSQLPKDRFSAERLKGVDSTLKIQPAKLEDSAVYLCVGSLGLAGDEQYFGPGTRLTVT.

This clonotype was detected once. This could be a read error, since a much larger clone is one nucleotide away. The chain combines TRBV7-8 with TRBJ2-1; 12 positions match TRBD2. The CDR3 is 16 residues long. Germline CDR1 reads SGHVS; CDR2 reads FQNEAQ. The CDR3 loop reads CANSFRLAGAYNEQFF. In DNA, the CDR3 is TGTGCCAACAGCTTTCGACTAGCGGGAGCCTACAATGAGCAGTTCTTC.

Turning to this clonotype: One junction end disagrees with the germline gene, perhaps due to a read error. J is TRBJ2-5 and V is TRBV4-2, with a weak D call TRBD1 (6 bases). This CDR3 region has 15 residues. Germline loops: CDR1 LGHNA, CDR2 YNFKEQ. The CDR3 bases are TGTGCCAGCAGTCAAGTGACTGGACAGCAAGAGACCCAGTACTTC. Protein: CASSQVTGQQETQYF.

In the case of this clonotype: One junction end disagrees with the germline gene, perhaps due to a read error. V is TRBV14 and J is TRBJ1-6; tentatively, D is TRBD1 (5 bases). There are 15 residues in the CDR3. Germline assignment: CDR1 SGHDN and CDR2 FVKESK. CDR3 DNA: TGTGCCAACAGCCTCGGGAGGGGATATAATTCACCCCTCCACTTT. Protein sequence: CANSLGRGYNSPLHF.

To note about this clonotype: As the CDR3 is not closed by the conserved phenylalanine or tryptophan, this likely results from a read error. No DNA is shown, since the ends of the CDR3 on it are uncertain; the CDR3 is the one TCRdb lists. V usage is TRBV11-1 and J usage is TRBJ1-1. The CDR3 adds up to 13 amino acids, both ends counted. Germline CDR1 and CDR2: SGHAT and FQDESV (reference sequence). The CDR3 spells CASSSQLNTEAIS.

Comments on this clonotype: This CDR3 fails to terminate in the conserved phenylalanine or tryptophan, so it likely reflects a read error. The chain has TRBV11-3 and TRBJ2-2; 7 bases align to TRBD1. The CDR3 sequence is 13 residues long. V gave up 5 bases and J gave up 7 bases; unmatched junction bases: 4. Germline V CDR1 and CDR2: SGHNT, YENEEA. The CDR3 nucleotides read TGTGCCAGCAGCGACCGGACAGGCGGGGAGCTGTTTTTA. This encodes CASSDRTGGELFL.

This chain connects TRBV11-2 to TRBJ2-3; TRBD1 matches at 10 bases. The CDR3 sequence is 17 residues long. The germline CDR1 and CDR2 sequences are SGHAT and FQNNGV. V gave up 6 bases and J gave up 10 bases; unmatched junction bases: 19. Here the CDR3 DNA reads TGTGCCAGCAGGCTCCTCGGAGGACAGGGGGTGATCAGTTCGCAGTATTTT. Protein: CASRLLGGQGVISSQYF.

For the CDR3, the DNA is TGTGCCAGCATCCCCTGGACTGCCTACAATGAGCAGTTCTTC. It translates to CASIPWTAYNEQFF. The V call is TRBV5-6, the J call TRBJ2-1; possibly TRBD2 for D (5 bases). Germline CDR1 SGHDT, CDR2 YYEEEE. V lost 6 bases and J lost 2, with 12 bases in between. The CDR3 consists of 14 residues.

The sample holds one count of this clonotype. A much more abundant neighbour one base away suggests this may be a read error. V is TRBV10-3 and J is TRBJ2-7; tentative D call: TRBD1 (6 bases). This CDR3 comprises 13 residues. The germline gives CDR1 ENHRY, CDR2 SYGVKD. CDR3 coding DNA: TGTGTCATCAGTCGAGACAGGCTCGGCGAGCAGTACTTC. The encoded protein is CVISRDRLGEQYF.

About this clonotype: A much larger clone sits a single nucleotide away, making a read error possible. This CDR3 is CASNQGLRNSLLHF. CDR3 DNA: TGTGCCAGCAACCAGGGGCTCCGGAATTCACTCCTCCACTTT. The gene calls are TRBV12-3 or TRBV12-4 and TRBJ1-6, with D perhaps matching TRBD1 (6 bases). The CDR3 has 14 amino acids.

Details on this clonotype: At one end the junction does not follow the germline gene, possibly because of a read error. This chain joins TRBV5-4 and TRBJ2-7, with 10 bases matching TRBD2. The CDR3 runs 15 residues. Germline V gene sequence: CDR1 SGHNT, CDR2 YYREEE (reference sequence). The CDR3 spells CASSLPSGRAYELYF. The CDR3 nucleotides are TGTGCCAGCAGCTTGCCGAGCGGGAGGGCCTACGAGCTGTACTTC.

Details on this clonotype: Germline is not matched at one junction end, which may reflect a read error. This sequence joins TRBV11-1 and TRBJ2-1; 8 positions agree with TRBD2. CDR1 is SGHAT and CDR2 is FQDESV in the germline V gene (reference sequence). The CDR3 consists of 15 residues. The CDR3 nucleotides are TGTACCAGCAGCTCTATCGGACCAGCGGGAGTGGAGCAGTTCTTC. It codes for CTSSSIGPAGVEQFF.

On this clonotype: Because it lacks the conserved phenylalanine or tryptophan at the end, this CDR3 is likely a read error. The CDR3 sequence: CASSSSGNYEQYL. CDR3 in DNA: TGTGCCAGCAGTTCTAGCGGGAACTACGAGCAGTACCTC. The V call is TRBV6-2 or TRBV6-3, the J call TRBJ2-7; 9 nucleotides agree with TRBD2. Per germline, CDR1 MNHEY and CDR2 SVGEGT. V dropped 4 bases and J dropped 3; count of bases not matched to a gene: 1. The CDR3 spans 13 residues.

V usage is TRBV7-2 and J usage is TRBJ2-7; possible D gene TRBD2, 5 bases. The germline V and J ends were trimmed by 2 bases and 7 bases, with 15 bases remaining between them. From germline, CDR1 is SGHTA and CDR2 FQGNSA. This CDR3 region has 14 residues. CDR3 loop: CASSLRGPSGEQYF. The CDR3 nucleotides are TGTGCCAGCAGCTTACGCGGGCCCTCCGGAGAGCAGTACTTC. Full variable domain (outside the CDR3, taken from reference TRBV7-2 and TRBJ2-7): GAGVSQSPSNKVTEKGKDVELRCDPISGHTALYWYRQSLGQGLEFLIYFQGNSAPDKSGLPSDRFSAERTGGSVSTLTIQRTQQEDSAVYLCASSLRGPSGEQYFGPGTRLTVT.

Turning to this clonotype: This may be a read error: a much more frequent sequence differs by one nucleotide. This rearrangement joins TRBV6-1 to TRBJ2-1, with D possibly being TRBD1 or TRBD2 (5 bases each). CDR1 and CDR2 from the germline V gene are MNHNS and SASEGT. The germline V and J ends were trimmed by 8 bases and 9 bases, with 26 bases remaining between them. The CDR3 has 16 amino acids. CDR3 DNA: TGTGCCAGCGCCGCACGACTAACTAACCTTCAGGGTGAGCAGTTCTTC. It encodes CASAARLTNLQGEQFF.

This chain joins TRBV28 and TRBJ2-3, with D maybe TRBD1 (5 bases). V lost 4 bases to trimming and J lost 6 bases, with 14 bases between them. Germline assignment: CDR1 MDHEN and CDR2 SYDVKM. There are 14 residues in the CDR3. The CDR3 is CASSSTWGMDTQYF. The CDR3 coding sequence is TGTGCCAGCAGTTCGACATGGGGCATGGATACGCAGTATTTT.

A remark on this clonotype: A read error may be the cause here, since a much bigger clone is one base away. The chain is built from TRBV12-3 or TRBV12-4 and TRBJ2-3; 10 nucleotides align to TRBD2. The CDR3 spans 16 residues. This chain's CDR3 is CAISPTSGSGTDTQYF. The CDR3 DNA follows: TGTGCCATCAGTCCGACTAGCGGGTCGGGCACAGATACGCAGTATTTT.

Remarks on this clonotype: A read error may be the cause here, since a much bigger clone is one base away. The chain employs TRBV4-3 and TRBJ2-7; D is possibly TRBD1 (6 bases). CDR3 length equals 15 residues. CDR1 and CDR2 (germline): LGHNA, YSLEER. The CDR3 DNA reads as TGCGACAGCAGCCAAACGCGGACAGCTTCCTACGAGCAGTACTTC. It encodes CDSSQTRTASYEQYF.

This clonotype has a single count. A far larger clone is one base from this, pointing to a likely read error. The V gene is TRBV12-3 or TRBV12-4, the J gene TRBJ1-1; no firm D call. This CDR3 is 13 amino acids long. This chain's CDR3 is CASSLDRNTEALF. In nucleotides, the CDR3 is TGTGCCAGCAGTTTAGATAGGAACACTGAAGCTCTCTTT.

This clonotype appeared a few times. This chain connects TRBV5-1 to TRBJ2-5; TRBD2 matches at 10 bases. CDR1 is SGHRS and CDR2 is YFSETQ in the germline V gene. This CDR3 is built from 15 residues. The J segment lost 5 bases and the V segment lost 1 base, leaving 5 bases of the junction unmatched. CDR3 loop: CASSLSGRAGETQYF. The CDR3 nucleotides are TGCGCCAGCAGCTTGAGCGGGAGGGCCGGGGAGACCCAGTACTTC.

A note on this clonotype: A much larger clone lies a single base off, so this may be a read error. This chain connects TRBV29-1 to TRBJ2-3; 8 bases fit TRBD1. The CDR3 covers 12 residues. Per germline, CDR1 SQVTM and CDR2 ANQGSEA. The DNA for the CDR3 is TGCAGCGTCGGCCAGGGGGCAGATATGCAGTATTTT. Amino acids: CSVGQGADMQYF.

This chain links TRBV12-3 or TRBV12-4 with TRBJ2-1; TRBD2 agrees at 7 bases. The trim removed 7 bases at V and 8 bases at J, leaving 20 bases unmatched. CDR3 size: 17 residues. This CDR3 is CASNPIFRSGMHHEQFF. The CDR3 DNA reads TGTGCCAGCAACCCTATATTTAGAAGCGGGATGCACCATGAGCAGTTCTTC.

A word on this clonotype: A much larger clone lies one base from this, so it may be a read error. CDR3 region: CASRAGRSWTEAFF. As DNA, the CDR3 is TGTGCCAGCAGGGCGGGCAGGTCGTGGACTGAAGCTTTCTTT. The gene calls are TRBV6-1 and TRBJ1-1; D ambiguous. The V and J ends lost 6 bases and 5 bases respectively, with 16 bases between them. The CDR3 spans 14 residues. Germline-derived CDR1 and CDR2 are MNHNS and SASEGT.

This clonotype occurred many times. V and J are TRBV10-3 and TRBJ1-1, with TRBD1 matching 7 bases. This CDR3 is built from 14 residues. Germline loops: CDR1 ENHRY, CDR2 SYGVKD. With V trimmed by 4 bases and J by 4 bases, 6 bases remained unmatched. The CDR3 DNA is TGTGCCATCAGTGGCCAACAGGGGTCCACTGAAGCTTTCTTT. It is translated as CAISGQQGSTEAFF.

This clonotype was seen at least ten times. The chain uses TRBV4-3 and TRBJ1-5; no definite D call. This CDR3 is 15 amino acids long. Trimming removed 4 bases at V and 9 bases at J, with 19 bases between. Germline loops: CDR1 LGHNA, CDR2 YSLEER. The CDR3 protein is CASSPSSRGIGPQHF. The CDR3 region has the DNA TGCGCCAGCAGCCCTTCTTCCCGGGGAATCGGGCCCCAGCATTTT.

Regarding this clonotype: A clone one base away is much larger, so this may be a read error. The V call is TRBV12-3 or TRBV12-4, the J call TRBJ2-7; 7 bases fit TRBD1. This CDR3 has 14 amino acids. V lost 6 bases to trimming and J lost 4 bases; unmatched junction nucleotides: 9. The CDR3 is CASRPKGARYEQYF. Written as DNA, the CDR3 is TGTGCCAGCAGACCTAAGGGGGCCAGGTACGAGCAGTACTTC.

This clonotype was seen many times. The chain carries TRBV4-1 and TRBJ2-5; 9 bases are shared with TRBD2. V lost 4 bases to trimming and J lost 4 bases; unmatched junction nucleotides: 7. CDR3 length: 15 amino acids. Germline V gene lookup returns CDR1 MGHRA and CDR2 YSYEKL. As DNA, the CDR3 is TGCGCCAGCAGCCGACTAGCGGCCCAGGGAGAGACCCAGTACTTC. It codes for CASSRLAAQGETQYF.